This record concerns one T cell receptor beta chain sequence. The antigen is undetermined. TCRdb re-called the RT-PCR reads with MiXCR, one entry per CDR3 protein. The sample records roughly 630,000 distinct CDR3 sequences, roughly 15% being singletons. This entry is derived from a study of response to subunit inactivated influenza vaccine. Deletions cut 4 bases from V and 6 bases from J, with 13 bases between. The CDR3 spans 12 residues. The germline gives CDR1 SQVTM, CDR2 ANQGSEA. Study-wide results and caveats: T cells newly recruited by each seasonal influenza vaccination are few, the authors suggested.

This clonotype was obtained from a man aged 45-65 years who received an inactivated influenza vaccine. Material: PBMCs from blood, obtained roughly 2 weeks before vaccination. The chain joins TRBV29-1 to TRBJ2-7; the D gene is possibly TRBD1 (5 bases). The CDR3 sequence is CSVGREVREQYF. The CDR3 DNA reads as TGCAGCGTTGGCAGGGAAGTCCGCGAGCAGTACTTC.